This T cell receptor beta chain was sequenced in a study of T cell repertoires in cytomegalovirus infection. This CDR3 has 15 amino acids. The V and J ends lost 4 bases and 0 bases respectively, with 13 bases between them. Germline V gene lookup returns CDR1 SGHRS and CDR2 YFSETQ. This clonotype was found a few times. The antigen remains undetermined. Study-wide results and caveats: It was HLA-C-restricted CMV-specific TCR beta clonotypes that dominated the response ex vivo. Using cumulative public TCR beta family frequency, the authors identified those who carried CMV together with the relevant HLA.

TCRdb reprocessed the reads via MiXCR and lists one record per CDR3 protein. There are 450,000 to 600,000 distinct CDR3 sequences in the sample; more than 30% occur only once, and roughly 16% lies in the top ten. The sequence derives from a human donor in good health (CMV status not recorded). Some clones in this sample may be carry-over from other donors' samples. The V gene is TRBV5-1, the J gene TRBJ1-1; D is possibly TRBD1 (5 bases). The sample here was cultured PBMCs, taken from culture after CMV antigen stimulation. CDR3 loop: CASSPPTDLNTEAFF. CDR3 sequence (DNA): TGCGCCAGCAGCCCACCGACAGACCTGAACACTGAAGCTTTCTTT.